This paragraph reports one TCR beta chain. The antigen remains unidentified. CD4+ cells underwent separation, giving CD45RA+ naive and CD45RA-negative memory subsets. This entry is derived from a study of shared clonotypes between healthy human individuals. Study summary: CD4 naive and memory got three plates each, CD8 naive two, CD8 memory one.

Study results and caveats: Sharing across four donors was highest in naive CD4 (roughly 5%) and lowest in memory CD8 (approximately 0.4%).

Deep-level assay runs were performed. Sequenced by immunoSEQ multiplex PCR; TCRdb stores in-frame clones only, minus some. The repertoire holds around 1.6 million clones, around 98% seen once, with around 0.45% in the top ten. This TCR was sampled from a man aged 30-40 years in good health. Sample: naive CD4+ T cells sorted from blood. Subset denoted: CD45RA+ positively selected.

CDR3 loop: CASSPGGVDTQYF. CDR3 sequence (DNA): TGCGCCAGCAGCCCGGGAGGTGTGGATACGCAGTATTTT. The gene calls are TRBV5-1 and TRBJ2-3, with TRBD2 matching 7 bases. Germline loops: CDR1 SGHRS, CDR2 YFSETQ. This CDR3 region has 13 residues. Germline trimming cut 4 bases from V and 6 bases from J; bases unmatched to any gene: 5.